What follows are 11 T cell receptor beta chains derived from one specimen sequenced in a study of identical twins. TCRdb used MiXCR to reprocess the 5' RACE reads, holding one entry per CDR3 protein. The sample carries nearly 900,000 distinct CDR3 sequences, 9% to 15% recorded once. This sample also belongs to another study, concerning yellow fever vaccine responses in identical twins.

The sequencing input was PBMCs. The receptors here all came from a woman under 30 in good health.

This clonotype was recorded a few times. The CDR3 reads CASSSAQGGEQYF. CDR3 DNA sequence: TGTGCCAGCAGCTCAGCACAGGGCGGCGAGCAGTACTTC. The chain couples TRBV7-8 to TRBJ2-7; TRBD1 might be the D (6 bases). The CDR3 runs to 13 residues. The germline CDR1 and CDR2 sequences are SGHVS and FQNEAQ. V lost 4 bases and J 6 bases, leaving 13 bases between the germline ends.

The table lists this clonotype with a few counts. The chain recombines TRBV5-5 with TRBJ2-7; D remains ambiguous. There are 14 residues in the CDR3. Germline CDR1 is SGHKS and CDR2 is YYEKEE (reference sequence). V lost 2 bases, J lost 3 bases, and 12 bases lay in between. CDR3 DNA: TGTGCCAGCAGCTTAGGAGCCGAGCTCTACGAGCAGTACGTC. Residues: CASSLGAELYEQYV.

The chain combines TRBV27 with TRBJ2-7; no definite D call. Trimming took 9 bases from V and 6 from J, leaving 9 bases between them. CDR1 MNHEY and CDR2 SMNVEV come from the germline V gene (reference sequence). This CDR3 spans 10 amino acids. The DNA of the CDR3 is TGTGCCAGGAGAGTGGGCGAGCAGTACTTC. Translation: CARRVGEQYF.

V and J are TRBV12-3 or TRBV12-4 and TRBJ2-1; D ambiguous. V lost 7 bases and J lost 6, with 13 bases in between. The CDR3 covers 13 residues. The CDR3 spells CASTISPLNEQFF. The CDR3 nucleotides are TGTGCCAGCACCATTTCCCCTCTCAATGAGCAGTTCTTC.

This clonotype was counted at least ten times. The chain uses TRBV25-1 and TRBJ2-7; 8 positions match TRBD1. Germline V gene lookup returns CDR1 MGHDK and CDR2 SYGVNS. CDR3 length: 13 amino acids. V gave up 4 bases and J gave up 5 bases; unmatched junction bases: 4. The CDR3 is CASSAKQGDEQYF. The CDR3 nucleotides read TGTGCCAGCAGTGCCAAACAGGGGGACGAGCAGTACTTC.

V gene TRBV2 combines with J gene TRBJ2-7, with D possibly matching TRBD1 (5 bases). Germline V gene data show CDR1 as SNHLY and CDR2 as FYNNEI. Between the trimmed V and J ends, which lost 1 base and 4 bases, there was a span of 17 bases. The CDR3 extends over 16 amino acids. CDR3 protein: CASSEGGGRAEYEQYV. For the CDR3, the DNA is TGTGCCAGCAGTGAAGGTGGTGGCAGGGCGGAATACGAGCAGTACGTC.

This chain connects TRBV2 to TRBJ2-1; D gene uncertain. The CDR3 has 12 residues. The V end was cut by 3 bases, the J end by 7 bases, with 7 bases between. CDR1 and CDR2 (germline): SNHLY, FYNNEI. CDR3 region: CASSDRENEQFF. DNA for the CDR3: TGTGCCAGCAGTGATAGGGAAAATGAGCAGTTCTTC.

The sample holds a few counts of this clonotype. The CDR3 here is CATQGLGTDTDTQYF. CDR3 DNA sequence: TGTGCCACCCAGGGACTCGGAACCGACACAGATACGCAGTATTTT. The V and J genes are TRBV24-1 and TRBJ2-3; a possible D gene is TRBD2 (6 bases). The V end lost 9 bases, the J end lost 2 bases, and 17 bases lay between the germline ends. The germline CDR1 and CDR2 sequences are KGHDR and SFDVKD. CDR3 length: 15 amino acids.

This clonotype has at least ten counts. This chain links TRBV4-1 with TRBJ2-3, with TRBD1 as a possible D gene (5 bases). V was shortened by 0 bases and J by 4 bases, with 26 bases between the two germline ends. CDR3 length: 20 amino acids. CDR1 and CDR2 (germline): MGHRA, YSYEKL. This CDR3 reads CASSQDKQGKYAARSDTQYF. In DNA form, the CDR3 reads TGCGCCAGCAGCCAAGATAAGCAGGGAAAGTATGCGGCACGGTCAGATACGCAGTATTTT.

V and J are TRBV3-1 and TRBJ2-2; TRBD2 is a possible D gene (7 bases). Deletions cut 0 bases from V and 0 bases from J, with 11 bases between. Germline values: CDR1 LGHDT, CDR2 YNNKEL (reference sequence). This CDR3 region has 17 residues. The chain's CDR3 is CASSQDWGGPNTGELFF. CDR3 DNA sequence: TGTGCCAGCAGCCAAGATTGGGGGGGGCCGAACACCGGGGAGCTGTTTTTT.

J is TRBJ1-1 and V is TRBV12-3 or TRBV12-4, with D perhaps TRBD1 (5 bases). V dropped 6 bases and J dropped 4 bases, with 15 bases sitting between them. This CDR3 region has 14 residues. Here the CDR3 reads CASSSQGLATEAFF. The CDR3 DNA follows: TGTGCCAGCAGCTCCCAGGGCCTGGCCACTGAAGCTTTCTTT.